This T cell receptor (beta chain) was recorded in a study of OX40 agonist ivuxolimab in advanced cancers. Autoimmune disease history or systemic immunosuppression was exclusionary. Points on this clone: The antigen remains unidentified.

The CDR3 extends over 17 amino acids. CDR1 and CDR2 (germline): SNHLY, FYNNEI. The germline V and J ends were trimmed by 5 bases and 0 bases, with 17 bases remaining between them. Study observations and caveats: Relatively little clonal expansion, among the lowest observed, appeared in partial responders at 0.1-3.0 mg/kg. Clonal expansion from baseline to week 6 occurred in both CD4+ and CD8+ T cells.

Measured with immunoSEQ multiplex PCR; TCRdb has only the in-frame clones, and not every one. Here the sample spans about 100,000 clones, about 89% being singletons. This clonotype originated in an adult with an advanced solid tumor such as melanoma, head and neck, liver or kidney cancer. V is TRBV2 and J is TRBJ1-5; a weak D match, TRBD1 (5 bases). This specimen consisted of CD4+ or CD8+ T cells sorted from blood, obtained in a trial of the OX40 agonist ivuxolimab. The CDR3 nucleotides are TGTGCCAGCAGTAAAGGGGACGCTTTTTATAGCAATCAGCCCCAGCATTTT. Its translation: CASSKGDAFYSNQPQHF.